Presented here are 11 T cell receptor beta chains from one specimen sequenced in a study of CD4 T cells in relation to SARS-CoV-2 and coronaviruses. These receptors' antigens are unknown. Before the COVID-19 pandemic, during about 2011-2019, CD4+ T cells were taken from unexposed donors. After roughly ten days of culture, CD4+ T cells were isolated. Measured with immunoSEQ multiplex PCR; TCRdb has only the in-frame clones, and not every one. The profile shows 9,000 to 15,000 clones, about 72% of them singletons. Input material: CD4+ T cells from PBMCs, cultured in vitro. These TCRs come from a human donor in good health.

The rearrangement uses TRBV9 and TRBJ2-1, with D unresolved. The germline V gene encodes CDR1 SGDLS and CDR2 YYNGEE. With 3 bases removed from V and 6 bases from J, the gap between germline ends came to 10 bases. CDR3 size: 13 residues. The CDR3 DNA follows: TGTGCCAGCAGCGAGAGGCCCGGCAATGAGCAGTTCTTC. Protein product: CASSERPGNEQFF.

CDR3 bases: TGTGCCAGCAGTCCCCAGGGGACCTACGGCTACACCTTC. Protein sequence: CASSPQGTYGYTF. The V and J genes are TRBV12-3 or TRBV12-4 and TRBJ1-2, with TRBD1 as a possible D gene (6 bases). The ends were cut back, 5 bases at V and 8 bases at J, with 15 bases in the middle. The CDR3 extends over 13 amino acids.

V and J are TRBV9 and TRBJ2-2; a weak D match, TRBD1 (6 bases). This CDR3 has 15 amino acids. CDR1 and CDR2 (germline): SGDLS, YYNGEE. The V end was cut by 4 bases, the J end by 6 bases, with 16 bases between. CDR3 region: CASSIQGIGAGELFF. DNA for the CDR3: TGTGCCAGCAGCATCCAGGGGATCGGGGCCGGGGAGCTGTTTTTT.

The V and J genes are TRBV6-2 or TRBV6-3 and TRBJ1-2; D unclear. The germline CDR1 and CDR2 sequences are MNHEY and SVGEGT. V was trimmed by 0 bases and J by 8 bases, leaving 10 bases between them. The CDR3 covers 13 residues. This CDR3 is CASSYSYSRGYTF. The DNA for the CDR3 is TGTGCCAGCAGTTACTCTTATAGCCGCGGCTACACCTTC.

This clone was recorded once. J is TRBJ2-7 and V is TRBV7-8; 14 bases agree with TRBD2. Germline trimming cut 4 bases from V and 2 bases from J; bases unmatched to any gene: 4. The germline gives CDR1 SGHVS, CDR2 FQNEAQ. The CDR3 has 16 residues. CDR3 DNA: TGTGCCAGCAGCTCCGGGACTAGCGGGAGCACCTACGAGCAGTACTTC. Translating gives CASSSGTSGSTYEQYF.

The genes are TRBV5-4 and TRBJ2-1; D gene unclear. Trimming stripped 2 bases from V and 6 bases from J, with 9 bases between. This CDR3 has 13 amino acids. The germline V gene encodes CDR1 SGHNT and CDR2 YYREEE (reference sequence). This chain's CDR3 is CASSFYVGNEQFF. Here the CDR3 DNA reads TGTGCCAGCAGCTTTTACGTCGGCAATGAGCAGTTCTTC.

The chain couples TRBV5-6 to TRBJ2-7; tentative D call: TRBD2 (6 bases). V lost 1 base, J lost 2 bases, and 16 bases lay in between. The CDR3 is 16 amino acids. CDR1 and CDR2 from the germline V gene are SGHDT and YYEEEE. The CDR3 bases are TGTGCCAGCAGCTTGAAATGGGCGGGACCAACCTACGAGCAGTACTTC. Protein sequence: CASSLKWAGPTYEQYF.

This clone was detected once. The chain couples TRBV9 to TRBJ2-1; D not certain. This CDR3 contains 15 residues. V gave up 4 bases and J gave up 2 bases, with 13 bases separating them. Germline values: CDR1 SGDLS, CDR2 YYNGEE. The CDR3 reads CASSSVAPPYNEQFF. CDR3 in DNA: TGTGCCAGCAGCTCAGTGGCCCCCCCCTACAATGAGCAGTTCTTC.

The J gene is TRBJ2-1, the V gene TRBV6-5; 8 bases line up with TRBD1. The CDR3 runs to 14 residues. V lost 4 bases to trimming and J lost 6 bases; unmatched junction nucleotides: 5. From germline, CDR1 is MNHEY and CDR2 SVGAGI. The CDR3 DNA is TGTGCCAGCAGTTCCGACAGGGGTAGCAATGAGCAGTTCTTC. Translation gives CASSSDRGSNEQFF.

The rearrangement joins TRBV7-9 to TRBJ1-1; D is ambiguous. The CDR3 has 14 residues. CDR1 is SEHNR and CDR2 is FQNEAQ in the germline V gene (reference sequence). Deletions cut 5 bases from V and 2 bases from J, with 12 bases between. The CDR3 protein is CASSRLGGNTEAFF. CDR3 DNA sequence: TGTGCCAGCAGCCGCCTGGGTGGCAACACTGAAGCTTTCTTT.

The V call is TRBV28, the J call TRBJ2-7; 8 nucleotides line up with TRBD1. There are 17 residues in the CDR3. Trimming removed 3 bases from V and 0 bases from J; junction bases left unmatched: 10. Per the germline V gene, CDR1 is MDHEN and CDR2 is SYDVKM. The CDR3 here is CASSFPQGAHISYEQYF. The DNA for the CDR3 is TGTGCCAGCAGTTTTCCCCAGGGGGCTCATATCTCCTACGAGCAGTACTTC.